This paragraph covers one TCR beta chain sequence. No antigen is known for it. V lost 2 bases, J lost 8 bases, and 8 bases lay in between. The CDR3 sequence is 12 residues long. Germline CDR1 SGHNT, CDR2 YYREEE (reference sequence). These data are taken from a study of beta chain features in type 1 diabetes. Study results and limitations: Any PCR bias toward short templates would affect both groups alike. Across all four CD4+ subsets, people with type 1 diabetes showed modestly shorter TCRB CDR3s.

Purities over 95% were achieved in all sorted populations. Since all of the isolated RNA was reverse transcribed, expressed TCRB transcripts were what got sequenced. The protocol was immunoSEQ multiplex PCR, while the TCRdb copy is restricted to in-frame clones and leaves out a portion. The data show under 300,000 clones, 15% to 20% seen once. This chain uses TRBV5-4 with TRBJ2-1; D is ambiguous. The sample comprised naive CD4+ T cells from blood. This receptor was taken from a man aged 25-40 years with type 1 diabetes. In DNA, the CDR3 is TGTGCCAGCAGCTTAGGTATCTATGAGCAGTTCTTC. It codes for CASSLGIYEQFF.